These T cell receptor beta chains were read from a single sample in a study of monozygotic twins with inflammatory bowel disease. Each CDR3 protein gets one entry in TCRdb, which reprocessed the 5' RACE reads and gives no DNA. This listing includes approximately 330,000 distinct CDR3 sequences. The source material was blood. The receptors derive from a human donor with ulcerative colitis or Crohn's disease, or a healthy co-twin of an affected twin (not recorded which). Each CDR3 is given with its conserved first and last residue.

CSARDIGPLNEQFF TRBJ2-1 TRBV20-1
CASSLDPIQETQYF TRBJ2-5 TRBV5-4
CASSLNRRTSGNNEQFF TRBJ2-1 TRBV7-3
CASSFNSGATYEQYF TRBJ2-7 TRBV7-2
CASSGRNSGYNEQFF TRBJ2-1 TRBV7-8
CASSQQGTSGWETQYF TRBJ2-5 TRBV4-1
CASSSGDGFNEKLFF TRBJ1-4 TRBV5-1
CASSPARFGELFF TRBJ2-2 TRBV6-2/TRBV6-3
CSARRIGGNSNQPQHF TRBJ1-5 TRBV20-1
CSASPVREAMDQPQHF TRBJ1-5 TRBV20-1
CASSYSTAGELFF TRBJ2-2 TRBV6-2/TRBV6-3
CAISDSGTLEWEQYF TRBJ2-7 TRBV10-3
CSVGLAAGGTGVGNEQFF TRBJ2-1 TRBV29-1
CSARGDRDYTIYF TRBJ1-3 TRBV20-1
CSAVGLRETQYF TRBJ2-5 TRBV29-1
CASSYSRENHQPQHF TRBJ1-5 TRBV6-5